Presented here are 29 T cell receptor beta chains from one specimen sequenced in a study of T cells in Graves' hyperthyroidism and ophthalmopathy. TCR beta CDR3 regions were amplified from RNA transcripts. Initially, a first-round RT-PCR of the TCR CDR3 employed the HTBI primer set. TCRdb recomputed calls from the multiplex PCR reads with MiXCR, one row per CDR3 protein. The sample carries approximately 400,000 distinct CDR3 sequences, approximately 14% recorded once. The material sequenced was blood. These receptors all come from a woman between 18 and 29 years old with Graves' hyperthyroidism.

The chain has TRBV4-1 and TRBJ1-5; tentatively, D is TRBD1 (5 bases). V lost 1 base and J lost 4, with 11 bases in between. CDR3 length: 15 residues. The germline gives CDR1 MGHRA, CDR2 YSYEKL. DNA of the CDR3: TGCGCCAGCAGCCAAGGGCCAGCAGGGAATCAGCCCCAGCATTTT. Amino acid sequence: CASSQGPAGNQPQHF.

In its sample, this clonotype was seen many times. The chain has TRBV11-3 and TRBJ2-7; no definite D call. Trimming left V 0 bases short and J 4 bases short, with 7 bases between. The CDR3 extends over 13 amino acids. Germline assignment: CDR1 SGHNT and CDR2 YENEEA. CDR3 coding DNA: TGTGCCAGCAGCTTAGATGAAGTTTACGAGCAGTACTTC. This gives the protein CASSLDEVYEQYF.

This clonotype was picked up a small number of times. In nucleotides, the CDR3 is TGCGCCAGCAGCCGTCGGTTAGGTAGCGGGAGCTCCCTTGGCAATGAGCAGTTCTTC. It translates to CASSRRLGSGSSLGNEQFF. V gene TRBV4-1 combines with J gene TRBJ2-1, with 9 positions matching TRBD2. Germline V gives CDR1 MGHRA, CDR2 YSYEKL. V was clipped by 4 bases and J by 6 bases; unmatched bases: 19. This CDR3 has 19 residues.

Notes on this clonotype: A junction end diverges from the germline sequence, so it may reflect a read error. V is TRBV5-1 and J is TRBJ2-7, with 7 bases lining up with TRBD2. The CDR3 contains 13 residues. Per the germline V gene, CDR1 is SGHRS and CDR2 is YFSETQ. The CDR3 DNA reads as TGCGCCGGCAGTCGGAGCGGGGACTACGAGCAGTACTTC. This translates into CAGSRSGDYEQYF.

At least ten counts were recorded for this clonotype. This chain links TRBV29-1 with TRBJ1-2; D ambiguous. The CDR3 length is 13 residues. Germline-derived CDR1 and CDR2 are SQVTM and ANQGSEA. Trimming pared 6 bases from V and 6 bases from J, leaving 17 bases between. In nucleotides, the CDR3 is TGCAGCGTAAAATCCCTCCAGGTCCATGGCTACACCTTC. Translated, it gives CSVKSLQVHGYTF.

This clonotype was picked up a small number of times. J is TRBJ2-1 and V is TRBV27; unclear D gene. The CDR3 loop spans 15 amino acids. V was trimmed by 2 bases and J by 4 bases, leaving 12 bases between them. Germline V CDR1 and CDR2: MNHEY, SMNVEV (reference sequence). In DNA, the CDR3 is TGTGCCAGCAGTTTACCTCCTACCCGATACAATGAGCAGTTCTTC. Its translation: CASSLPPTRYNEQFF.

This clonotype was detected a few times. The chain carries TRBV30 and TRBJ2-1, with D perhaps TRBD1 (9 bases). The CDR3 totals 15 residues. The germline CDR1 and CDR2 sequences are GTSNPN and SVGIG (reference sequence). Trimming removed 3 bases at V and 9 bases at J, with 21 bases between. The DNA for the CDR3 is TGTGCCTGGAGATTAGCGGGACAGGGTTTGGGTGAGCAGTTCTTC. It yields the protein CAWRLAGQGLGEQFF. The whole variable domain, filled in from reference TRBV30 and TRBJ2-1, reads SQTIHQWPATLVQPVGSPLSLECTVEGTSNPNLYWYRQAAGRGLQLLFYSVGIGQISSEVPQNLSASRPQDRQFILSSKKLLLSDSGFYLCAWRLAGQGLGEQFFGPGTRLTVL.

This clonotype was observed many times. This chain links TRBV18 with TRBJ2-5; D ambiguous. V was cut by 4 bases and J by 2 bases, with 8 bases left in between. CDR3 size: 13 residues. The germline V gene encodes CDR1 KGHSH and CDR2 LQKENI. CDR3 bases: TGTGCCAGCTCACAACTGACGCAAGAGACCCAGTACTTC. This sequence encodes CASSQLTQETQYF.

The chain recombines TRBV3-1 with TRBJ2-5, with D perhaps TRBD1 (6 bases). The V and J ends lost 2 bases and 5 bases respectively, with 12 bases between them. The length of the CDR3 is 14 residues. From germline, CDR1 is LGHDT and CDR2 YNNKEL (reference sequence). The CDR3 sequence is CASSQRYRAETQYF. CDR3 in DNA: TGTGCCAGCAGCCAAAGGTACAGGGCGGAGACCCAGTACTTC.

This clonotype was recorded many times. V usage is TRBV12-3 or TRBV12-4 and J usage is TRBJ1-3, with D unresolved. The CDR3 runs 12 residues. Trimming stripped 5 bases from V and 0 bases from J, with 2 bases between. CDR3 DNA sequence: TGTGCCAGCAGTCTCTCTGGAAACACCATATATTTT. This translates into CASSLSGNTIYF.

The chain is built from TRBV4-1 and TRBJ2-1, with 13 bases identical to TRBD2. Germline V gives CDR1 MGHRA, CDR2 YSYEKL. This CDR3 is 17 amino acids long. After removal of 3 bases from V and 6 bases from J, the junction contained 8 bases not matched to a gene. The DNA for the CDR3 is TGCGCCAGCAGCCATCATCCCCGGACTAGCGGGAGCAATGAGCAGTTCTTC. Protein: CASSHHPRTSGSNEQFF.

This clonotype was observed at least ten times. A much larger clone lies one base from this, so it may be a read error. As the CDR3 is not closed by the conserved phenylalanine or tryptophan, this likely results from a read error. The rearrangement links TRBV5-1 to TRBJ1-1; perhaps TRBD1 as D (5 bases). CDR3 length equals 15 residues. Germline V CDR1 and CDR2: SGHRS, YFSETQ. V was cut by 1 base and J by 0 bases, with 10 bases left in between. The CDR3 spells CASSLQGTMNTEAFL. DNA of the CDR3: TGCGCCAGCAGCTTGCAGGGAACAATGAACACTGAAGCTTTCCTT.

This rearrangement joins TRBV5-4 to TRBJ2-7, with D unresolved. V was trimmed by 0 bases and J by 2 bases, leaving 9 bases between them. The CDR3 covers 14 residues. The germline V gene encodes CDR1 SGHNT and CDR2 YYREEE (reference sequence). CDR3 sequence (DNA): TGTGCCAGCAGCTTGGGGGATAAACCCTACGAGCAGTACTTC. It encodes CASSLGDKPYEQYF.

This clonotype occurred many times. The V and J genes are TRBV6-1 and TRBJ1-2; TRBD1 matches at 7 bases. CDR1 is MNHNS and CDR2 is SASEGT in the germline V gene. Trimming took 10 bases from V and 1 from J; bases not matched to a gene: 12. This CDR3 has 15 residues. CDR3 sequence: CATNDRDGGNYGYTF. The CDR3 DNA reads TGTGCCACCAACGACAGGGATGGCGGTAACTATGGCTACACCTTC.

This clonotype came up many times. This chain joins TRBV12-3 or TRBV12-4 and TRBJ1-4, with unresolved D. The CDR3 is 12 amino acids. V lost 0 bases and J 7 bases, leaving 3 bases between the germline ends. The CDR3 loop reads CASSLAGEKLFF. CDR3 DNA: TGTGCCAGCAGTTTAGCGGGTGAAAAACTGTTTTTT.

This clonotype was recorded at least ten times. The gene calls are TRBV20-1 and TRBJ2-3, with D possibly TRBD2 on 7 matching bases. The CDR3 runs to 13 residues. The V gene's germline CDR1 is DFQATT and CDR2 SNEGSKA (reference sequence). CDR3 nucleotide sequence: TGCAGCACTGAGGGGGGAGGGACAGATACGCAGTATTTT. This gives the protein CSTEGGGTDTQYF.

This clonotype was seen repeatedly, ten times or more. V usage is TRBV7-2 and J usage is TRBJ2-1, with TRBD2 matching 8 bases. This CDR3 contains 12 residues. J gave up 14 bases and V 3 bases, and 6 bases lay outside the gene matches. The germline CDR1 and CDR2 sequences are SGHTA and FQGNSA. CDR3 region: CASSLSGGSKFF. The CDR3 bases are TGTGCCAGCAGCTTGTCGGGGGGGAGTAAGTTCTTC.

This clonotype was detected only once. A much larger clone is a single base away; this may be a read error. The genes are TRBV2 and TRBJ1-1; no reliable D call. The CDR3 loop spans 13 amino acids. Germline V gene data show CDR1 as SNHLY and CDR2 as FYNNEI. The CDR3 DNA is TGTGCCAGCATTTTACAGATAGGCACTGAAGCTCTCTTT. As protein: CASILQIGTEALF.

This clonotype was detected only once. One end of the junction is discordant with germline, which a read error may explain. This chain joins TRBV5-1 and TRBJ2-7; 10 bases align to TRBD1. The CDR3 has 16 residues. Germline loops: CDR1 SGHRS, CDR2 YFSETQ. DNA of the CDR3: TGTGCCAGCAGCGTCACTTGGGGACAGGGGATATACGAGCAGTACTTC. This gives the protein CASSVTWGQGIYEQYF.

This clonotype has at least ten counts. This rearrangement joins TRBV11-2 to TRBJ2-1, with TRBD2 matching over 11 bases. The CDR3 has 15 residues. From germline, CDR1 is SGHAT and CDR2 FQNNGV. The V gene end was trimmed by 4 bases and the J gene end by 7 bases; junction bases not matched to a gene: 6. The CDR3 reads CASSSTSGKRNEQFF. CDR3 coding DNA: TGTGCCAGCAGCTCGACTAGCGGGAAAAGAAATGAGCAGTTCTTC. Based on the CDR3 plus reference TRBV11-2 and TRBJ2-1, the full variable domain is EAGVAQSPRYKIIEKRQSVAFWCNPISGHATLYWYQQILGQGPKLLIQFQNNGVVDDSQLPKDRFSAERLKGVDSTLKIQPAKLEDSAVYLCASSSTSGKRNEQFFGPGTRLTVL.

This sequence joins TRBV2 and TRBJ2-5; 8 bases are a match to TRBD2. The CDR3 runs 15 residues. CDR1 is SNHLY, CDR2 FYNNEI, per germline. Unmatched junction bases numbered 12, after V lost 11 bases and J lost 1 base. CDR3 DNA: TGTGCCTCCCGGCCAGCGGGGGTCTCCCAAGAGACCCAGTACTTC. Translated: CASRPAGVSQETQYF.

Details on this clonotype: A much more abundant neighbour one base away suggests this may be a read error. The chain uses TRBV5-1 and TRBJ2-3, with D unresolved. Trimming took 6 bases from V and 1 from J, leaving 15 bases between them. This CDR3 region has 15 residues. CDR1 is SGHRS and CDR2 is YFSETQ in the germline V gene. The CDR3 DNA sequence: TGCGCCAGCAACCTACGGGCAGCCGGCACAGATACGCAGTATTTT. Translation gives CASNLRAAGTDTQYF.

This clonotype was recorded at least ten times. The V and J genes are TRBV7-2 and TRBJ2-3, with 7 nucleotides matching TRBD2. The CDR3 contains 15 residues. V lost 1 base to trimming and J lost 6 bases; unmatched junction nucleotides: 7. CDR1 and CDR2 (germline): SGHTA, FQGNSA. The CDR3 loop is CASSLELAGEDTQYF. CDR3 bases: TGTGCCAGCAGCTTAGAACTGGCGGGAGAGGATACGCAGTATTTT.

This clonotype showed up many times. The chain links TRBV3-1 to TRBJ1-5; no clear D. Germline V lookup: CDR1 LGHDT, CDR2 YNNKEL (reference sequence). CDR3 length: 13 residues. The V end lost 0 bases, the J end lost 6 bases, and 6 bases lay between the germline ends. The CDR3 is CASSQDRSQPQHF. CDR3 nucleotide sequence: TGTGCCAGCAGCCAAGATCGAAGTCAGCCCCAGCATTTT.

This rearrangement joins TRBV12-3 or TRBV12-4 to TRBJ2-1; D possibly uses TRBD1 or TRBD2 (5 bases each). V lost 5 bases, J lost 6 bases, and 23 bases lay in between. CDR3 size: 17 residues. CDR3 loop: CASSRGWGRLNLNEQFF. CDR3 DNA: TGTGCCAGCAGTCGGGGTTGGGGCAGGCTTAACCTCAATGAGCAGTTCTTC.

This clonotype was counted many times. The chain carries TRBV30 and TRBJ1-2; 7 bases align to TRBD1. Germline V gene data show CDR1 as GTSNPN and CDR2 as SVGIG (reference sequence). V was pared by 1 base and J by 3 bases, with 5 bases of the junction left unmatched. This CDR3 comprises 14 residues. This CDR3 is CAWSATGTDYGYTF. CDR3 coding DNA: TGTGCCTGGAGTGCGACAGGGACGGACTATGGCTACACCTTC.

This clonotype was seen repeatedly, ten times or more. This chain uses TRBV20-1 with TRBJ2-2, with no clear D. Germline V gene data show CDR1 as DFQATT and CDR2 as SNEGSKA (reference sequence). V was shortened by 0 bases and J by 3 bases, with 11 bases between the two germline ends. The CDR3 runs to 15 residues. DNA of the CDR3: TGCAGTGCTAGAGATGGAGCCTACGACACCGGGGAGCTGTTTTTT. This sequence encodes CSARDGAYDTGELFF.

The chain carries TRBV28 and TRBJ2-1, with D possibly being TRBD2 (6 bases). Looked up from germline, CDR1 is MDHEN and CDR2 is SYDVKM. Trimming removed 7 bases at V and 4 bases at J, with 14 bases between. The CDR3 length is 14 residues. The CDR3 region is CASKEGTLYNEQFF. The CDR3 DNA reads TGTGCCAGCAAGGAGGGAACTCTTTACAATGAGCAGTTCTTC.

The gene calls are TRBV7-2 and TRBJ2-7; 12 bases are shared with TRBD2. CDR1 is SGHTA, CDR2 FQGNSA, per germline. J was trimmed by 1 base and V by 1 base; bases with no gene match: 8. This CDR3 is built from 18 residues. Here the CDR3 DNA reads TGTGCCAGCAGCTTAGTTGCTAGCGGGAGGGTCCCGTCCTACGAGCAGTACTTC. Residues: CASSLVASGRVPSYEQYF.